One and the same sample provided the 23 T cell receptor beta chains below, sequenced in a study of blood T cell repertoires in COVID-19. Profiled with immunoSEQ multiplex PCR; TCRdb holds only in-frame clones, not every one. The table lists roughly 100,000 clones, 82% of them singletons, with 15% to 20% in the top ten. Source material: peripheral blood. These TCRs come from a man older than 75 with acute or convalescent COVID-19.

The chain recombines TRBV5-1 with TRBJ2-5, with 8 positions matching TRBD1. CDR1 is SGHRS, CDR2 YFSETQ, per germline. The V gene end was trimmed by 3 bases and the J gene end by 4 bases; junction bases not matched to a gene: 8. This CDR3 is built from 15 residues. The CDR3 region is CASSYGQGFGETQYF. The CDR3 coding sequence is TGCGCCAGCAGCTATGGACAGGGATTCGGAGAGACCCAGTACTTC.

The CDR3 DNA reads as TGTGCCAGCAGCTTTGCCGGGAATAGCAATCAGCCCCAGCATTTT. Amino acids: CASSFAGNSNQPQHF. This sequence joins TRBV7-2 and TRBJ1-5; D gene unclear. The CDR3 consists of 15 residues. In germline, CDR1 is SGHTA, CDR2 FQGNSA. Trimming removed 3 bases at V and 0 bases at J, with 9 bases between.

The chain carries TRBV19 and TRBJ1-1, with D possibly matching TRBD1 (6 bases). The V end lost 4 bases, the J end lost 0 bases, and 6 bases lay between the germline ends. Germline-derived CDR1 and CDR2 are LNHDA and SQIVND (reference sequence). This CDR3 region has 13 residues. CDR3 in DNA: TGTGCCAGTAGTAGGACAGTGAACACTGAAGCTTTCTTT. This encodes CASSRTVNTEAFF.

The chain recombines TRBV19 with TRBJ1-5, with a weak D call TRBD1 (6 bases). CDR3 size: 16 residues. V lost 3 bases and J 6 bases, leaving 18 bases between the germline ends. The germline gives CDR1 LNHDA, CDR2 SQIVND (reference sequence). This CDR3 reads CASSMGGGLGSQPQHF. The CDR3 DNA follows: TGTGCCAGTAGTATGGGGGGGGGCCTGGGAAGTCAGCCCCAGCATTTT. The full variable domain, completed using reference TRBV19 and TRBJ1-5, is DGGITQSPKYLFRKEGQNVTLSCEQNLNHDAMYWYRQDPGQGLRLIYYSQIVNDFQKGDIAEGYSVSREKKESFPLTVTSAQKNPTAFYLCASSMGGGLGSQPQHFGDGTRLSIL.

This chain joins TRBV19 and TRBJ2-1; 7 positions match TRBD1. V was clipped by 6 bases and J by 10 bases; unmatched bases: 18. CDR1 and CDR2 from the germline V gene are LNHDA and SQIVND (reference sequence). The CDR3 extends over 16 amino acids. DNA of the CDR3: TGTGCCAGTAGCGGATCCCCGGGACAGTGGATTCTCGAGCAGTTCTTC. It specifies CASSGSPGQWILEQFF. Variable domain in full (rest from reference TRBV19 and TRBJ2-1): DGGITQSPKYLFRKEGQNVTLSCEQNLNHDAMYWYRQDPGQGLRLIYYSQIVNDFQKGDIAEGYSVSREKKESFPLTVTSAQKNPTAFYLCASSGSPGQWILEQFFGPGTRLTVL.

The chain carries TRBV28 and TRBJ2-6, with a weak D call TRBD1 (6 bases). From germline, CDR1 is MDHEN and CDR2 SYDVKM. The CDR3 is made up of 16 amino acids. The V end lost 2 bases, the J end lost 0 bases, and 8 bases lay between the germline ends. The CDR3: CASSLDRHSGANVLTF. The CDR3 bases are TGTGCCAGCAGTTTAGACAGGCACTCTGGGGCCAACGTCCTGACTTTC.

The J gene is TRBJ1-5, the V gene TRBV19; TRBD1 matches at 10 bases. Unmatched junction bases numbered 4, after V lost 5 bases and J lost 0 bases. CDR1 is LNHDA and CDR2 is SQIVND in the germline V gene (reference sequence). The CDR3 is made up of 16 amino acids. The CDR3 bases are TGTGCCAGTAGTGGGACAGGGGCATATAGCAATCAGCCCCAGCATTTT. Protein product: CASSGTGAYSNQPQHF.

This chain links TRBV7-2 with TRBJ1-1; D not resolved. V lost 5 bases, J lost 0 bases, and 7 bases lay in between. This CDR3 is built from 13 residues. Germline V CDR1 and CDR2: SGHTA, FQGNSA. Written as DNA, the CDR3 is TGTGCCAGCAGCGATAGAGTGAACACTGAAGCTTTCTTT. It translates to CASSDRVNTEAFF. The variable domain in full, completed from reference TRBV7-2 and TRBJ1-1, reads GAGVSQSPSNKVTEKGKDVELRCDPISGHTALYWYRQSLGQGLEFLIYFQGNSAPDKSGLPSDRFSAERTGGSVSTLTIQRTQQEDSAVYLCASSDRVNTEAFFGQGTRLTVV.

CDR3 loop: CASSPQGAYEQYF. Written as DNA, the CDR3 is TGTGCCAGCAGCCCCCAAGGGGCCTACGAGCAGTACTTC. The chain links TRBV5-4 to TRBJ2-7; tentatively, D is TRBD1 (5 bases). Trimming pared 4 bases from V and 2 bases from J, leaving 10 bases between. Germline-derived CDR1 and CDR2 are SGHNT and YYREEE (reference sequence). This CDR3 contains 13 residues. The complete variable domain, with remaining parts taken from reference TRBV5-4 and TRBJ2-7, reads ETGVTQSPTHLIKTRGQQVTLRCSSQSGHNTVSWYQQALGQGPQFIFQYYREEENGRGNFPPRFSGLQFPNYSSELNVNALELDDSALYLCASSPQGAYEQYFGPGTRLTVT.

This clone was picked up one time. V gene TRBV4-3 combines with J gene TRBJ1-1, with no clear D. The V gene lost 2 bases and the J gene lost 0 bases, with 4 bases spanning the gap. Germline CDR1 LGHNA, CDR2 YSLEER. This CDR3 has 13 residues. The CDR3 DNA reads as TGCGCCAGCAGCCAAACGGTGAACACTGAAGCTTTCTTT. Its translation: CASSQTVNTEAFF.

The V gene is TRBV27, the J gene TRBJ2-7; D is possibly TRBD1 (5 bases). V was clipped by 5 bases and J by 2 bases, with 13 bases between them. The CDR3 has 14 amino acids. CDR1 and CDR2 (germline): MNHEY, SMNVEV (reference sequence). CDR3 in amino acids: CASSLAGSTYEQYF. Written as DNA, the CDR3 is TGTGCCAGCAGTCTTGCAGGGTCGACCTACGAGCAGTACTTC.

V and J are TRBV7-2 and TRBJ2-1, with 7 positions matching TRBD2. Germline V gene data show CDR1 as SGHTA and CDR2 as FQGNSA. Trimming at V came to 1 base and at J to 4 bases, leaving 4 bases not matched to a gene. The CDR3 is 15 amino acids. The DNA for the CDR3 is TGTGCCAGCAGCTTAGGATGGGGGGGATACAATGAGCAGTTCTTC. Protein sequence: CASSLGWGGYNEQFF. Looking up the rest from reference TRBV7-2 and TRBJ2-1 gives the full variable domain: GAGVSQSPSNKVTEKGKDVELRCDPISGHTALYWYRQSLGQGLEFLIYFQGNSAPDKSGLPSDRFSAERTGGSVSTLTIQRTQQEDSAVYLCASSLGWGGYNEQFFGPGTRLTVL.

In DNA form, the CDR3 reads TGTGCCTGGAGTCTCACAGGGAATGGCTACACCTTC. Residues: CAWSLTGNGYTF. The chain joins TRBV30 to TRBJ1-2; the D gene is possibly TRBD1 (6 bases). Trimming shortened V by 2 bases and J by 6 bases, and 10 bases separated the two germline ends. Germline V gives CDR1 GTSNPN, CDR2 SVGIG (reference sequence). This CDR3 comprises 12 residues.

The V gene is TRBV19, the J gene TRBJ1-2; 7 bases are a match to TRBD1. The CDR3 loop spans 14 amino acids. CDR1 LNHDA and CDR2 SQIVND come from the germline V gene (reference sequence). V lost 5 bases and J lost 3; bases outside the gene matches: 6. The CDR3 coding sequence is TGTGCCAGTAGTCCGCGCGACAGGGACTATGGCTACACCTTC. Amino acids: CASSPRDRDYGYTF.

The V call is TRBV19, the J call TRBJ1-2; TRBD1 might be the D (6 bases). The germline V gene has CDR1 LNHDA and CDR2 SQIVND (reference sequence). Trimming cost V 3 bases and J 3 bases, with 14 bases left between them. The CDR3 sequence is 15 residues long. DNA of the CDR3: TGTGCCAGTAGTATTGACCAGAGGGGGTACTATGGCTACACCTTC. This translates into CASSIDQRGYYGYTF.

The CDR3 sequence: CAWRQGALGNTIYF. CDR3 nucleotides: TGTGCCTGGAGGCAGGGGGCGTTGGGAAACACCATATATTTT. J is TRBJ1-3 and V is TRBV30; 8 nucleotides line up with TRBD1. The J segment lost 4 bases and the V segment lost 3 bases, leaving 5 bases of the junction unmatched. The germline CDR1 and CDR2 sequences are GTSNPN and SVGIG (reference sequence). The CDR3 is 14 amino acids.

This clone came up once. The chain joins TRBV6-9 to TRBJ1-5; 12 nucleotides match TRBD1. V trimming: 4 bases; J trimming: 1 base; junction bases outside the gene matches: 5. Germline V gene data show CDR1 as MNHGY and CDR2 as SVAAGI. The length of the CDR3 is 17 residues. The CDR3 DNA sequence: TGTGCCAGCAGTTCACCGGGACAGGGGGCCAGCAATCAGCCCCAGCATTTT. This sequence encodes CASSSPGQGASNQPQHF.

V gene TRBV6-2 or TRBV6-3 combines with J gene TRBJ1-5, with D hard to call. CDR1 and CDR2 (germline): MNHEY, SVGEGT. The V end lost 3 bases, the J end lost 2 bases, and 5 bases lay between the germline ends. The CDR3 is 13 amino acids. The CDR3 DNA reads TGTGCCAGCAGTTATCCGGGCAATCAGCCCCAGCATTTT. It codes for CASSYPGNQPQHF.

J is TRBJ1-4 and V is TRBV6-6; D is unresolved. Germline V gives CDR1 MNHNY, CDR2 SVGAGI (reference sequence). The CDR3 is 12 amino acids. The CDR3 nucleotides read TGTGCGGTCGCATCGGGTAATGAAAAACTGTTTTTT. It encodes CAVASGNEKLFF.

The CDR3 DNA reads as TGCGCCAGCAGCCAAGCAGGAGGCTCTGGAAACACCATATATTTT. Protein product: CASSQAGGSGNTIYF. The chain joins TRBV4-3 to TRBJ1-3; D gene unclear. CDR1 is LGHNA and CDR2 is YSLEER in the germline V gene. CDR3 length equals 15 residues. Trimming removed 1 base from V and 0 bases from J, with 7 bases in between.

This clone was observed a few times. The chain links TRBV5-4 to TRBJ1-2, with D hard to call. This CDR3 contains 15 residues. Germline V gene sequence: CDR1 SGHNT, CDR2 YYREEE (reference sequence). Trimming cost V 1 base and J 4 bases, with 14 bases left between them. This CDR3 is CASSLSVDPSYGYTF. The DNA for the CDR3 is TGTGCCAGCAGCTTGAGCGTCGACCCATCCTATGGCTACACCTTC.

The V and J genes are TRBV5-1 and TRBJ2-2; D is perhaps TRBD1 (6 bases). Trimming shortened V by 6 bases and J by 0 bases, and 9 bases separated the two germline ends. Germline CDR1 is SGHRS and CDR2 is YFSETQ. The CDR3 is made up of 14 amino acids. The CDR3 region is CASTGQSNTGELFF. The CDR3 DNA follows: TGCGCCAGCACAGGACAGTCGAACACCGGGGAGCTGTTTTTT.

The J gene is TRBJ2-7, the V gene TRBV4-1; TRBD1 matches at 9 bases. The CDR3 has 15 residues. Per germline, CDR1 MGHRA and CDR2 YSYEKL. The ends lost 3 bases at V and 1 base at J; junction bases unmatched: 4. CDR3 in DNA: TGCGCCAGCAGCCAGCACAGGGGGCAGTCCTACGAGCAGTACTTC. It specifies CASSQHRGQSYEQYF.